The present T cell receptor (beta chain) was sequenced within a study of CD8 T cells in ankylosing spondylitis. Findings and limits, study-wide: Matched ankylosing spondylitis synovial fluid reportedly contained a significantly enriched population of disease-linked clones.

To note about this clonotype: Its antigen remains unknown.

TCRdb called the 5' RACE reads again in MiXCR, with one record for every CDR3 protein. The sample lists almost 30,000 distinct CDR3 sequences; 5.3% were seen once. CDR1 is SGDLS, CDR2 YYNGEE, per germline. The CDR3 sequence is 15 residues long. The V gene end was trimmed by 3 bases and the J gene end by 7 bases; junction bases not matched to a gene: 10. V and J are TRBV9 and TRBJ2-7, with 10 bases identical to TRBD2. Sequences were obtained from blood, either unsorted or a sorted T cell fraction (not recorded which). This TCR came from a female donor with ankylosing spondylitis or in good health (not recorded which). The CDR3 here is CASSASASGRWEQYF. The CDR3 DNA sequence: TGTGCCAGCAGCGCCTCGGCTAGCGGGAGATGGGAGCAGTACTTC.